These T cell receptor beta chains were read from a single sample in a study of blood T cells in healthy people across ages. TCRdb ran MiXCR on the 5' RACE reads and lists one entry per CDR3 protein. This table has 1.2 million to 1.5 million distinct CDR3 sequences, approximately 40% appearing once. The sequenced sample consisted of blood. The source is a woman under 30 in good health. Both conserved end residues are part of each CDR3. Fields, in order: V gene, J gene, clone size, D gene, CDR3 DNA, CDR3 protein. A D gene is named only where the DNA matches it firmly. A row's size may be missing; if present it is once, few, many or a size class.

V: TRBV5-1; J: TRBJ2-7; size: NA; D: TRBD1; DNA: TGCGCCAGCAGCGGGGGACAGGGCACCTACGAGCAGTACTTC; CDR3: CASSGGQGTYEQYF
V: TRBV5-1; J: TRBJ2-5; size: NA; D: TRBD1; DNA: TGCGCCAGCAGCTTGACCCAGGGGGCCCTCCAAGAGACCCAGTACTTC; CDR3: CASSLTQGALQETQYF
V: TRBV12-3/TRBV12-4; J: TRBJ2-3; size: few; D: TRBD2; DNA: TGTGCCAGCAGGGACCCGACTAGCGGGAGACTAGATACGCAGTATTTT; CDR3: CASRDPTSGRLDTQYF
V: TRBV7-9; J: TRBJ1-2; size: NA; D: NA; DNA: TGTGCCAGCAGCTCCCGAGGCTCGGACATCTACACCTTC; CDR3: CASSSRGSDIYTF
V: TRBV20-1; J: TRBJ1-4; size: few; D: NA; DNA: TGCAGTGCTAGAGCTCCCGGGCAGGCTAATGAAAAACTGTTTTTT; CDR3: CSARAPGQANEKLFF
V: TRBV6-5; J: TRBJ2-1; size: NA; D: NA; DNA: TGTGCCAGCAGTTACGGAGTTTTACACAATGAGCAGTTCTTC; CDR3: CASSYGVLHNEQFF
V: TRBV4-1; J: TRBJ2-7; size: few; D: TRBD1; DNA: TGCGCCAGCAGCCAAGGACATGGACAGGGATCCTACGAGCAGTACTTC; CDR3: CASSQGHGQGSYEQYF
V: TRBV7-9; J: TRBJ2-2; size: NA; D: TRBD1; DNA: TGTGCCAGCAGCTTAAGGCAGGGGGCTTTCGGCGGGGAGCTGTTTTTT; CDR3: CASSLRQGAFGGELFF
V: TRBV11-2; J: TRBJ2-7; size: NA; D: TRBD2; DNA: TGCGCCAGCAGCCCTTCCGGGAGGGCCAACAATGAGCAGTACTTC; CDR3: CASSPSGRANNEQYF
V: TRBV7-9; J: TRBJ2-5; size: NA; D: NA; DNA: TGTGCCAGCAGCCCTCCTAGGTACCAAGAGACCCAGTACTTC; CDR3: CASSPPRYQETQYF
V: TRBV5-5; J: TRBJ1-5; size: NA; D: TRBD1; DNA: TGTGCCAGCAGTTTCGGACAGGGGGATCAGCCCCAGCATTTT; CDR3: CASSFGQGDQPQHF
V: TRBV7-9; J: TRBJ2-7; size: NA; D: TRBD2; DNA: TGTGCCAGCAGCCGGACTAGCGGCGGCGAGCAGTACTTC; CDR3: CASSRTSGGEQYF
V: TRBV2; J: TRBJ2-3; size: few; D: NA; DNA: TGTGCCAGCACATGGCAGGGGTCAACAGATACGCAGTATTTT; CDR3: CASTWQGSTDTQYF
V: TRBV20-1; J: TRBJ2-1; size: many; D: NA; DNA: TGCAGTGCTAGGTGGATACCCACTAATGAGCAGTTCTTC; CDR3: CSARWIPTNEQFF
V: TRBV29-1; J: TRBJ2-7; size: NA; D: NA; DNA: TGCAGCGTTGAGCGTTCCTCCTACAATGAGCAGTACTTC; CDR3: CSVERSSYNEQYF
V: TRBV6-1; J: TRBJ2-7; size: NA; D: TRBD1; DNA: TGTGCCAGCAGGTGGACAGGAGGAGAGCAGTACTTC; CDR3: CASRWTGGEQYF
V: TRBV12-3/TRBV12-4; J: TRBJ2-7; size: few; D: TRBD1; DNA: TGTGCCAGCAGTGCTCCGGGACAGGGGGCAGACGAGCAGTACTTC; CDR3: CASSAPGQGADEQYF
V: TRBV5-1; J: TRBJ2-1; size: many; D: TRBD2; DNA: TGCGCCAGCAGCCCCCTAGCGGGAGGGCCTAATGAGCAGTTCTTC; CDR3: CASSPLAGGPNEQFF
V: TRBV20-1; J: TRBJ2-6; size: NA; D: NA; DNA: TGCAGTGCTAGGGGTCGTTATGACTCTGGGGCCAACGTCCTGACTTTC; CDR3: CSARGRYDSGANVLTF
V: TRBV12-3/TRBV12-4; J: TRBJ2-3; size: NA; D: TRBD2; DNA: TGTGCCAGCAGACGACTAGCGGGAGGGAGCACAGATACGCAGTATTTT; CDR3: CASRRLAGGSTDTQYF
V: TRBV12-3/TRBV12-4; J: TRBJ1-2; size: few; D: NA; DNA: TGTGCCAGCAGTTTGGGGGGCGCGGATGGCTACACCTTC; CDR3: CASSLGGADGYTF
V: TRBV7-2; J: TRBJ2-1; size: few; D: NA; DNA: TGTGCCAGCAGCTTAGTCCAGCGGAATGAAACCAATGAGCAGTTCTTC; CDR3: CASSLVQRNETNEQFF
V: TRBV20-1; J: TRBJ1-2; size: NA; D: NA; DNA: TGCAGTGCTGGACCGAGGGACTATGGCTACACCTTC; CDR3: CSAGPRDYGYTF
V: TRBV29-1; J: TRBJ2-1; size: many; D: NA; DNA: TGCAGCGTTGAAGACGGGAGCTCCTACAATGAGCAGTTCTTC; CDR3: CSVEDGSSYNEQFF
V: TRBV20-1; J: TRBJ1-1; size: NA; D: NA; DNA: TGCAGTGCTAGATTCGGGGTGGCCGCTTTCTTT; CDR3: CSARFGVAAFF
V: TRBV20-1; J: TRBJ2-5; size: few; D: TRBD1; DNA: TGCAGTGCTAGAGCCACGGACAGGGAAGAGACCCAGTACTTC; CDR3: CSARATDREETQYF
V: TRBV12-3/TRBV12-4; J: TRBJ1-5; size: many; D: NA; DNA: TGTGCCAGCAGCCCCGGGAGGGGAAATCAGCCCCAGCATTTT; CDR3: CASSPGRGNQPQHF
V: TRBV10-3; J: TRBJ2-5; size: NA; D: TRBD1; DNA: TGTGCCATCAGTGGACAGGGTCTGGGGGAGACCCAGTACTTC; CDR3: CAISGQGLGETQYF
V: TRBV5-5; J: TRBJ2-3; size: NA; D: TRBD2; DNA: TGTGCCAGCAGCTTGAGGATACTAGCGGGGGGGCCCGGCGATACGCAGTATTTT; CDR3: CASSLRILAGGPGDTQYF
V: TRBV20-1; J: TRBJ2-1; size: few; D: NA; DNA: TGCAGCTCAAGGGACTACAATGAGCAGTTCTTC; CDR3: CSSRDYNEQFF
V: TRBV5-6; J: TRBJ2-4; size: NA; D: NA; DNA: TGTGCCAGCAGCTTGGAAGTGTCAGCCAAAAACATTCAGTACTTC; CDR3: CASSLEVSAKNIQYF
V: TRBV3-1; J: TRBJ2-7; size: NA; D: TRBD1; DNA: TGTGCCAGCAGCCATGCCAGGGGGCCCTACGAGCAGTACTTC; CDR3: CASSHARGPYEQYF
V: TRBV12-3/TRBV12-4; J: TRBJ2-4; size: few; D: TRBD1; DNA: TGTGCCAGCAGTTCCCAGGGGGCGGGTTTAGACATTCAGTACTTC; CDR3: CASSSQGAGLDIQYF
V: TRBV24-1; J: TRBJ2-3; size: NA; D: TRBD1; DNA: TGTGCCACCGGTGATCCGGGACAGGGTGGCACAGATACGCAGTATTTT; CDR3: CATGDPGQGGTDTQYF
V: TRBV20-1; J: TRBJ2-6; size: NA; D: NA; DNA: TGCAGTGCGCGACAAGGGGAAGGGGCCAACGTCCTGACTTTC; CDR3: CSARQGEGANVLTF
V: TRBV4-1; J: TRBJ2-5; size: NA; D: NA; DNA: TGCGCCAGCAGCCAGGCCGAGAGGAAAGAGACCCAGTACTTC; CDR3: CASSQAERKETQYF
V: TRBV12-3/TRBV12-4; J: TRBJ1-1; size: few; D: TRBD1; DNA: TGTGCCAGCAGTGACAGGGTAGGCCCCATGAACACTGAAGCTTTCTTT; CDR3: CASSDRVGPMNTEAFF
V: TRBV20-1; J: TRBJ2-1; size: few; D: NA; DNA: TGCAGTGCAGGTCGAGGGGGGGCCGGCAATGAGCAGTTCTTC; CDR3: CSAGRGGAGNEQFF